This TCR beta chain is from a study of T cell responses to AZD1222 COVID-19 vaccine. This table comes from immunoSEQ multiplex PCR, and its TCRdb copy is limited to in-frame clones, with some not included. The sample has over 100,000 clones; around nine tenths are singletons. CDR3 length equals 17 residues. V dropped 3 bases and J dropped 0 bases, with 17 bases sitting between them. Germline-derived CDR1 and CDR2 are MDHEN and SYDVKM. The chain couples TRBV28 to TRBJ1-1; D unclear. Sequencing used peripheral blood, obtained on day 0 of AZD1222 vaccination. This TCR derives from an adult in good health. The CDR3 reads CASSFVSGLYMNTEAFF. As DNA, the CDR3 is TGTGCCAGCAGTTTCGTATCGGGCTTGTACATGAACACTGAAGCTTTCTTT.